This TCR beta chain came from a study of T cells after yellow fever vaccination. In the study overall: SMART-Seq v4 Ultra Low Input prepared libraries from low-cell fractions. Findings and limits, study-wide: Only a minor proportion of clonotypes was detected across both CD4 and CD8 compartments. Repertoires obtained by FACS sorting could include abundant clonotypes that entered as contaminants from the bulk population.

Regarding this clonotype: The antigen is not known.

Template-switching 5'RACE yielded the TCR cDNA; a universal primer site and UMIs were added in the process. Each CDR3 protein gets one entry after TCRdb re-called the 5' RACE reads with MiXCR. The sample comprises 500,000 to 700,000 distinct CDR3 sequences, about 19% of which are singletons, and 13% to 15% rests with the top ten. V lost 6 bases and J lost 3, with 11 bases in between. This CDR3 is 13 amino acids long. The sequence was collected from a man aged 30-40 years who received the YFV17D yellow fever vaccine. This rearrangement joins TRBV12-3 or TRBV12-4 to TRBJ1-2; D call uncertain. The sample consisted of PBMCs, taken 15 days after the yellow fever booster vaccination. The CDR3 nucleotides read TGTGCCAGCAGACCCGAAGTGGACTATGGCTACACCTTC. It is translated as CASRPEVDYGYTF.